This T cell receptor beta chain was sequenced in a study of OX40 agonist ivuxolimab in advanced cancers. Across the whole study: Checkpoint inhibitors had been given previously to about 38% of patients.

Sequencing was performed with immunoSEQ multiplex PCR; in TCRdb, only in-frame clones are kept and a portion is missing. The sample shows around 60,000 clones, 82% of them seen only once. This CDR3 contains 15 residues. Germline V gene lookup returns CDR1 GTSNPN and CDR2 SVGIG (reference sequence). The V end was cut by 3 bases, the J end by 0 bases, with 12 bases between. Sequences were derived from CD4+ or CD8+ T cells sorted from blood, sampled in a trial of the OX40 agonist ivuxolimab. The sequence was collected from an adult with an advanced solid tumor such as melanoma, head and neck, liver or kidney cancer. The V and J genes are TRBV30 and TRBJ1-5, with D perhaps TRBD1 (6 bases). The CDR3 protein is CAWSRTGNSNQPQHF. The CDR3 DNA reads TGTGCCTGGAGCCGCACAGGGAATAGCAATCAGCCCCAGCATTTT.